The 18 T cell receptor beta chains below come from one sample, sequenced in a study of blood T cells in healthy people across ages. The use of a sample-barcoded 5' primer and a J-beta primer mix characterized a second PCR of about 7 to 12 cycles. TCRdb fed the 5' RACE reads into MiXCR, producing one record per CDR3 protein. The repertoire consists of over a million distinct CDR3 sequences, with 45% occurring once and the leading ten covering under 20%. The sample was blood. Every receptor here comes from a woman in her sixties or seventies in good health.

This clonotype has a handful of counts. The gene calls are TRBV28 and TRBJ2-7; 7 nucleotides agree with TRBD2. The V gene's germline CDR1 is MDHEN and CDR2 SYDVKM. Trimming at V came to 11 bases and at J to 0 bases, leaving 4 bases not matched to a gene. The CDR3 consists of 12 residues. CDR3 region: CAGGTNSYEQYF. The CDR3 bases are TGTGCCGGGGGGACTAACTCCTACGAGCAGTACTTC.

V usage is TRBV4-1 and J usage is TRBJ2-7; no clear D gene. The CDR3 is 14 amino acids. The germline V gene has CDR1 MGHRA and CDR2 YSYEKL. Trimming left V 1 base short and J 1 base short, with 8 bases between. CDR3 coding DNA: TGCGCCAGCAGCCAAGGCGAAGTTTCCTACGAGCAGTACTTC. Its protein is CASSQGEVSYEQYF.

The gene calls are TRBV29-1 and TRBJ1-4; TRBD1 aligns across 9 bases. The length of the CDR3 is 13 residues. Germline CDR1 and CDR2: SQVTM and ANQGSEA. The V segment lost 6 bases and the J segment 2 bases; nucleotides outside the gene matches: 1. The CDR3, as DNA: TGCAGCGTCGGACAGGGGACTAATGAAAAACTGTTTTTT. Its translation: CSVGQGTNEKLFF.

The chain joins TRBV15 to TRBJ2-5; 14 positions agree with TRBD2. The V and J ends lost 5 bases and 4 bases, in that order; junction bases with no gene match: 6. The CDR3 covers 16 residues. Per germline, CDR1 LNHNV and CDR2 YYDKDF (reference sequence). The CDR3 sequence is CATSQGLAGVGETQYF. The CDR3 bases are TGTGCCACCAGCCAGGGACTAGCGGGGGTGGGAGAGACCCAGTACTTC.

This rearrangement joins TRBV6-2 or TRBV6-3 to TRBJ2-7; TRBD2 matches 9 bases. V shed 7 bases, J shed 3 bases, and the junction held 7 bases outside the gene matches. The CDR3 length is 14 residues. Germline-derived CDR1 and CDR2 are MNHEY and SVGEGT. Here the CDR3 reads CASTRSSGSYEQYF. The CDR3 nucleotides read TGTGCCAGCACCAGGAGTAGCGGGAGCTACGAGCAGTACTTC.

The chain links TRBV5-1 to TRBJ2-1; TRBD2 matches 8 bases. Germline assignment: CDR1 SGHRS and CDR2 YFSETQ. The CDR3 runs 16 residues. V lost 0 bases to trimming and J lost 2 bases; unmatched junction nucleotides: 4. The CDR3 here is CASSLAPGLAYNEQFF. Written as DNA, the CDR3 is TGCGCCAGCAGCTTGGCCCCGGGACTAGCCTACAATGAGCAGTTCTTC.

This chain links TRBV6-5 with TRBJ1-2; D gene unclear. Germline V gives CDR1 MNHEY, CDR2 SVGAGI. The ends were cut back, 5 bases at V and 3 bases at J, with 10 bases in the middle. CDR3 length: 13 amino acids. In DNA, the CDR3 is TGTGCCAGCAGTGACCTGGCAGACTATGGCTACACCTTC. As protein: CASSDLADYGYTF.

The chain has TRBV15 and TRBJ2-3, with a tentative D call TRBD1 (6 bases). The CDR3 totals 15 residues. The V end was cut by 0 bases, the J end by 4 bases, with 11 bases between. Germline values: CDR1 LNHNV, CDR2 YYDKDF (reference sequence). Written as DNA, the CDR3 is TGTGCCACCAGCAGAGAACAGGGTAGCGCAGATACGCAGTATTTT. It is translated as CATSREQGSADTQYF.

The rearrangement joins TRBV2 to TRBJ2-7, with D unclear. CDR3 size: 14 residues. Trimming took 6 bases from V and 5 from J, leaving 17 bases between them. Looked up from germline, CDR1 is SNHLY and CDR2 is FYNNEI. For the CDR3, the DNA is TGTGCCAGCAGCGTGATCCCAGGTCCCCACGAGCAGTACTTC. This codes for CASSVIPGPHEQYF.

The rearrangement uses TRBV4-3 and TRBJ2-7; D gene unclear. The DNA end favors TRBJ2-5, so the J call may be wrong. From germline, CDR1 is LGHNA and CDR2 YSLEER. The CDR3 extends over 16 amino acids. The CDR3 nucleotides read TGCGCCAGCAGCGTCCGCTTGGCCAAGGGTCAGGAGACCCAGTACTTC. Protein sequence: CASSVRLAKGQETQYF.

This clonotype was picked up a small number of times. The V and J genes are TRBV4-2 and TRBJ2-5; D might be TRBD1 or TRBD2, each matching 7 bases. V lost 3 bases, J lost 3 bases, and 20 bases lay in between. This CDR3 is built from 17 residues. Looked up from germline, CDR1 is LGHNA and CDR2 is YNFKEQ. The CDR3 here is CASSQATGASGEETQYF. CDR3 coding DNA: TGTGCCAGCAGCCAGGCTACAGGGGCTAGCGGAGAAGAGACCCAGTACTTC.

The V call is TRBV7-3, the J call TRBJ1-1; TRBD1 is a possible D gene (6 bases). CDR3 length equals 14 residues. Germline CDR1 SGHTA, CDR2 FQGTGA. With 2 bases removed from V and 5 bases from J, the gap between germline ends came to 12 bases. CDR3 sequence reads: CASSLAGGGTEAFF. In nucleotides, the CDR3 is TGTGCCAGCAGCTTAGCAGGAGGGGGGACTGAAGCTTTCTTT.

In this sample, this clonotype turned up a few times. The chain carries TRBV30 and TRBJ2-1, with 9 nucleotides matching TRBD1. The CDR3 loop spans 16 amino acids. Germline trimming cut 5 bases from V and 8 bases from J; bases unmatched to any gene: 16. Germline V gene sequence: CDR1 GTSNPN, CDR2 SVGIG (reference sequence). DNA for the CDR3: TGTGCCTGGCAACCACAGGGGGCCCATACTGGGGATGAGCAGTTCTTC. Protein: CAWQPQGAHTGDEQFF.

This rearrangement joins TRBV3-1 to TRBJ1-6; D not resolved. This CDR3 has 13 residues. CDR1 LGHDT and CDR2 YNNKEL come from the germline V gene (reference sequence). Deletions cut 5 bases from V and 9 bases from J, with 11 bases between. The CDR3: CASSESARSPLHF. In DNA, the CDR3 is TGTGCCAGCAGCGAATCGGCACGTTCACCCCTCCACTTT.

This chain joins TRBV30 and TRBJ1-2; the D is unclear. Looked up from germline, CDR1 is GTSNPN and CDR2 is SVGIG (reference sequence). The V end was cut by 0 bases, the J end by 7 bases, with 18 bases between. The CDR3 spans 15 residues. The CDR3 bases are TGTGCCTGGAGTGTACGTCCCCGGCCTCCGGGTGGCTACACCTTC. This codes for CAWSVRPRPPGGYTF.

The V gene is TRBV27, the J gene TRBJ2-1, with 7 bases identical to TRBD2. The J segment lost 7 bases and the V segment lost 3 bases, leaving 3 bases of the junction unmatched. This CDR3 contains 13 residues. The germline V gene encodes CDR1 MNHEY and CDR2 SMNVEV (reference sequence). The CDR3, as DNA: TGTGCCAGCAGTTTGTACGGGAGGAATGAGCAGTTCTTC. Protein: CASSLYGRNEQFF.

This clonotype has more than one count but fewer than ten. This chain uses TRBV20-1 with TRBJ2-5; D could derive from TRBD1 or TRBD2 (5 bases each). V shed 5 bases and J shed 2 bases, with 12 bases lying between them. This CDR3 contains 13 residues. Per the germline V gene, CDR1 is DFQATT and CDR2 is SNEGSKA (reference sequence). This CDR3 is CSASTGTQETQYF. The CDR3 coding sequence is TGCAGTGCTTCAACGGGGACGCAAGAGACCCAGTACTTC.

Here the CDR3 reads CASSPRGDGSSSTDTQYF. The CDR3 DNA is TGCGCCAGCAGCCCCCGAGGGGACGGGAGCTCTAGCACAGATACGCAGTATTTT. This chain uses TRBV4-1 with TRBJ2-3, with D possibly TRBD2 on 6 matching bases. Trimming removed 4 bases at V and 0 bases at J, with 20 bases between. The CDR3 consists of 18 residues. CDR1 MGHRA and CDR2 YSYEKL come from the germline V gene.